A selection of T cell receptor beta chains follows, all from one sample in a study of T cell responses to AZD1222 COVID-19 vaccine. The data were produced by immunoSEQ multiplex PCR, yet TCRdb's version contains in-frame clones alone and is incomplete. The table lists about 76,000 clones, around 87% of them singletons. Sequenced material: peripheral blood, taken on day 0 of MenACWY control vaccination. The receptors originated from an adult in good health. Both conserved end residues are part of each CDR3. Each record gives: clone size, J gene, D gene, V gene, CDR3 protein, CDR3 DNA. The D gene is left open where the match is weak. A row's size may be missing; if present it is once, few, many or a size class.

>once|TRBJ2-1|.|TRBV12-3/TRBV12-4
CASGITRGNEQFF
TGTGCCAGCGGAATTACCCGGGGGAATGAGCAGTTCTTC
>.|TRBJ2-7|TRBD2|TRBV11-3
CASSYGPPTSGSFKRYEQYF
TGTGCCAGCAGCTACGGCCCCCCGACTAGCGGGAGTTTTAAACGCTACGAGCAGTACTTC
>.|TRBJ2-7|.|TRBV12-3/TRBV12-4
CASRPREVEEQYF
TGTGCCAGCAGACCCAGGGAGGTCGAGGAGCAGTACTTC
>.|TRBJ1-5|.|TRBV28
CASSPRRTNQPQHF
TGTGCCAGCAGCCCCCGACGGACAAATCAGCCCCAGCATTTT
>.|TRBJ2-1|TRBD2|TRBV6-5
CASKPGLAAHEQFF
TGTGCCAGTAAACCGGGACTAGCGGCTCATGAGCAGTTCTTC
>.|TRBJ1-2|.|TRBV9
CASSTTPSYGYTF
TGTGCCAGCAGCACAACGCCTAGCTATGGCTACACCTTC
>once|TRBJ2-7|.|TRBV5-1
CASSLPSYEQYF
TGCGCCAGCAGCTTGCCGAGCTACGAGCAGTACTTC
>.|TRBJ1-4|.|TRBV7-9
CASSLDEKLFF
TGTGCCAGCAGCTTAGACGAAAAACTGTTTTTT
>.|TRBJ2-6|.|TRBV13
CASSTTRSSGANVLTF
TGTGCCAGCAGCACGACACGTAGCTCTGGGGCCAACGTCCTGACTTTC
>.|TRBJ2-7|.|TRBV3-1/TRBV3-2
CASSPDPRQVKQYF
TGTGCCAGCAGCCCCGACCCCCGGCAGGTTAAGCAGTACTTC
>.|TRBJ2-7|TRBD2|TRBV18
CASSPLAGVYEQYF
TGTGCCAGCTCGCCTCTAGCGGGAGTGTACGAGCAGTACTTC
>.|TRBJ2-2|.|TRBV6-4
CASSDYLPGLGRGTGELFF
TGTGCCAGCAGTGACTACCTCCCGGGACTGGGCCGGGGCACCGGGGAGCTGTTTTTT
>.|TRBJ1-5|TRBD1|TRBV19
CASTRQGPTNQPQHF
TGTGCCAGTACCCGACAGGGGCCTACGAATCAGCCCCAGCATTTT
>.|TRBJ1-2|.|TRBV28
CASIRGGATQDGYTF
TGTGCCAGCATAAGAGGGGGGGCAACACAGGATGGCTACACCTTC
>.|TRBJ2-1|TRBD2|TRBV30
CAWSVRLAGGPGEQFF
TGTGCCTGGAGTGTACGCCTAGCGGGAGGGCCGGGGGAGCAGTTCTTC
>once|TRBJ1-5|TRBD1|TRBV19
CASSWDRAQPQHF
TGTGCCAGTAGTTGGGACAGGGCTCAGCCCCAGCATTTT
>.|TRBJ1-5|.|TRBV30
CAWGGAFNQPQHF
TGTGCCTGGGGGGGAGCCTTCAATCAGCCCCAGCATTTT
>.|TRBJ1-5|.|TRBV19
CASSIGGPISNQPQHF
TGTGCCAGTAGTATAGGGGGACCGATCTCCAATCAGCCCCAGCATTTT
>once|TRBJ1-2|.|TRBV4-2
CASTEREGQTAPGGYTF
TGTGCCAGCACCGAAAGGGAAGGGCAGACTGCTCCGGGTGGCTACACCTTC
>.|TRBJ2-1|.|TRBV15
CATSRKGDSYNEQFF
TGTGCCACCAGCAGAAAAGGGGACTCCTACAATGAGCAGTTCTTC
>.|TRBJ2-2|.|TRBV7-6
CASSLHPGANTGELFF
TGTGCCAGCAGCCTCCACCCTGGAGCCAACACCGGGGAGCTGTTTTTT
>.|TRBJ2-6|.|TRBV18
CASSPYGANVLTF
TGTGCCAGCTCACCATACGGGGCCAACGTCCTGACTTTC
>.|TRBJ2-7|TRBD1|TRBV6-6
CASSFTGGSYEQYF
TGTGCCAGCAGTTTTACAGGGGGCTCCTACGAGCAGTACTTC
>.|TRBJ2-5|.|TRBV4-1
CASARGVQETQYF
TGCGCCAGCGCACGCGGAGTACAAGAGACCCAGTACTTC
>.|TRBJ1-2|TRBD1|TRBV6-5
CASILDRDGGYTF
TGTGCCAGCATCTTGGACAGGGACGGTGGCTACACCTTC
>few|TRBJ2-1|.|TRBV28
CASRGRTPNEQFF
TGTGCCAGCAGAGGTCGGACTCCTAATGAGCAGTTCTTC
>.|TRBJ2-7|TRBD1|TRBV6-2/TRBV6-3
CASSSIGTAHLAHEQYF
TGTGCCAGCAGTTCTATCGGGACAGCCCACTTGGCCCACGAGCAGTACTTC
>.|TRBJ1-3|.|TRBV5-6
CASSGWGAGNTIYF
TGTGCCAGCAGCGGTTGGGGGGCTGGAAACACCATATATTTT
>.|TRBJ1-4|.|TRBV28
CATRDLNEKLFF
TGTGCCACCCGGGATCTTAATGAAAAACTGTTTTTT
>.|TRBJ2-3|.|TRBV5-1
CASSAGLSSTDTQYF
TGCGCCAGCAGCGCCGGACTATCTAGCACAGATACGCAGTATTTT
>.|TRBJ1-1|.|TRBV11-3
CASSQVVNTEAFF
TGTGCCAGCAGCCAGGTGGTGAACACTGAAGCTTTCTTT
>.|TRBJ1-5|.|TRBV5-5
CASSLWARAASNQPQHF
TGTGCCAGCAGCTTGTGGGCCAGGGCTGCGAGCAATCAGCCCCAGCATTTT
>.|TRBJ1-5|.|TRBV3-1/TRBV3-2
CASSQRGQNQPQHF
TGTGCCAGCAGCCAAAGGGGACAAAATCAGCCCCAGCATTTT
>.|TRBJ2-7|TRBD1|TRBV3-1/TRBV3-2
CANYFRDRADEQYF
TGTGCCAACTATTTCCGGGACAGGGCTGACGAGCAGTACTTC
>.|TRBJ2-3|TRBD2|TRBV18
CASSPGAGAGDTQYF
TGTGCCAGCTCACCAGGAGCGGGAGCCGGAGATACGCAGTATTTT
>.|TRBJ1-5|.|TRBV20-1
CSARDSQPQHF
TGCAGTGCTAGAGATTCTCAGCCCCAGCATTTT
>.|TRBJ1-3|.|TRBV19
CVPVRGISGNTIYF
TGTGTGCCAGTGAGGGGGATCTCTGGAAACACCATATATTTT
>.|TRBJ2-7|.|TRBV29-1
CSVGSSAIYEQYF
TGCAGCGTTGGGTCTTCCGCGATCTACGAGCAGTACTTC
>.|TRBJ1-6|.|TRBV6-5
CASSYWGQKNSPLHF
TGTGCCAGCAGTTACTGGGGACAAAAAAATTCACCCCTCCACTTT
>.|TRBJ1-2|.|TRBV29-1
CSVGRQVPNYGYTF
TGCAGCGTTGGGCGGCAGGTCCCTAACTATGGCTACACCTTC
>.|TRBJ1-2|TRBD1|TRBV5-1
CASSLALGQYGYTF
TGCGCCAGCAGCTTGGCCTTGGGACAGTATGGCTACACCTTC
>.|TRBJ2-1|.|TRBV24-1
CATSGTTTTRNNEQFF
TGTGCCACCAGCGGCACTACCACGACTAGAAACAATGAGCAGTTCTTC
>.|TRBJ1-2|.|TRBV18
CASSPVGDGYTF
TGTGCCAGCTCACCGGTGGGGGATGGCTACACCTTC
>.|TRBJ1-5|.|TRBV18
CASSPRGAGDQPQHF
TGTGCCAGCTCACCACGGGGGGCCGGGGATCAGCCCCAGCATTTT
>.|TRBJ2-7|.|TRBV2
CASSEGYEQYF
TGTGCCAGCAGTGAAGGCTACGAGCAGTACTTC
>.|TRBJ2-1|TRBD2|TRBV18
CASSILAGGPGYNEQFF
TGTGCCAGCTCAATACTAGCGGGAGGGCCCGGCTACAATGAGCAGTTCTTC
>.|TRBJ1-1|.|TRBV3-1/TRBV3-2
CASSATGGAAGAFF
TGTGCCAGCAGCGCAACCGGGGGGGCCGCAGGGGCTTTCTTT
>.|TRBJ2-7|.|TRBV24-1
CATAGGEGSSYEQYF
TGTGCCACAGCCGGGGGCGAGGGGAGCTCCTACGAGCAGTACTTC
>.|TRBJ1-5|.|TRBV19
CASSILGIVSNQPQHF
TGTGCCAGTAGTATTTTGGGGATCGTAAGCAATCAGCCCCAGCATTTT
>.|TRBJ2-7|.|TRBV5-1
CASAKGGDSYEQYF
TGCGCCAGCGCTAAGGGTGGGGATTCCTACGAGCAGTACTTC
>.|TRBJ1-1|.|TRBV5-5
CASSLLPGPSANMNTEAFF
TGTGCCAGCAGCTTGCTTCCTGGGCCTTCAGCAAACATGAACACTGAAGCTTTCTTT
>.|TRBJ1-2|.|TRBV7-2
CASSPWTDLPDGYTF
TGTGCCAGCAGCCCGTGGACAGATCTCCCTGATGGCTACACCTTC
>.|TRBJ1-2|.|TRBV19
CASSDVRAGRDGYTF
TGTGCCAGTAGTGATGTTCGGGCGGGCCGGGATGGCTACACCTTC
>once|TRBJ2-3|.|TRBV28
CASIQADYYYTDTQYF
TGTGCCAGCATCCAGGCCGACTATTATTACACAGATACGCAGTATTTT
>.|TRBJ2-3|.|TRBV5-1
CASSLGGTLPTDTQYF
TGCGCCAGCAGCTTGGGAGGGACCTTACCCACAGATACGCAGTATTTT
>.|TRBJ2-3|.|TRBV28
CASSLPGRPSTQYF
TGTGCCAGCAGTCTCCCGGGCCGTCCAAGCACGCAGTATTTT
>.|TRBJ2-1|.|TRBV2
CASTKTLQSSYNEQFF
TGTGCCAGCACTAAGACCTTGCAAAGCTCCTACAATGAGCAGTTCTTC
>.|TRBJ1-5|.|TRBV27
CASSLVRGPNQPQHF
TGTGCCAGCAGCCTAGTGAGGGGCCCCAATCAGCCCCAGCATTTT
>.|TRBJ2-7|.|TRBV6-5
CASSYRPSSYEQYF
TGTGCCAGCAGTTATCGCCCTAGCTCCTACGAGCAGTACTTC
>.|TRBJ2-7|.|TRBV5-6
CASSPRDGPRYEQYF
TGTGCCAGCAGCCCCCGGGACGGACCACGGTACGAGCAGTACTTC